Included here is one T cell receptor beta chain sequence, with context. Resolution of symptoms, clearance, or two negative PCRs was present in recovered Cohort 3 donors. This sample was taken from a study of blood T cell repertoires in COVID-19. Across the whole study: Sources were T cells, B-cell-depleted T cells, or PBMCs; the material itself was cDNA or gDNA.

The repertoire was sequenced with immunoSEQ multiplex PCR; TCRdb's copy has only in-frame clones and lacks some. Here the sample spans approximately 300,000 clones, approximately 87% being singletons. CDR1 is LGHNA, CDR2 YSLEER, per germline. V lost 3 bases and J lost 0, with 12 bases in between. The CDR3 sequence is 16 residues long. Sequences were obtained from PBMCs or T cells enriched from blood (not recorded which). The rearrangement links TRBV4-3 to TRBJ1-3; tentatively, D is TRBD1 (6 bases). The clonotype comes from a woman aged 30 to 39 who had recovered from COVID-19. Here the CDR3 reads CASSHPGASSGNTIYF. Here the CDR3 DNA reads TGCGCCAGCAGCCACCCAGGGGCTAGCTCTGGAAACACCATATATTTT.